This is a list of T cell receptor beta chains from one sample in a study of beta chain features in type 1 diabetes. Only in-frame clones appear in the TCRdb table, and some are missing; sequencing was by immunoSEQ multiplex PCR. The sample lists 150,000 to 200,000 clones, roughly 59% seen once, with about 0.089% in the top ten. Sequencing was carried out using naive CD4+ T cells from blood. Receptors were obtained from a young man with type 1 diabetes. The CDR3 runs from the conserved cysteine through the conserved F or W. D genes are given only for firm matches. Size values are once, few and many counts, or a class for expanded clones, and some rows have none.

d_gene	abundance	j_gene	v_gene	CDR3nt	CDR3aa
NA	NA	TRBJ1-2	TRBV2	TGTGCCAGCAAAGCAGGGACAACGGGTGGCTACACCTTC	CASKAGTTGGYTF
TRBD1	few	TRBJ1-2	TRBV7-2	TGTGCCAGCAGCGGCTCGGGACAGGGGTTTGGCTACACCTTC	CASSGSGQGFGYTF
TRBD2	NA	TRBJ2-5	TRBV29-1	TGCAGCGTTTCTGCGGGGGACCTCCAAGAGACCCAGTACTTC	CSVSAGDLQETQYF
NA	few	TRBJ1-4	TRBV4-1	TGCGCCAGCAGCCAAGCGGGGAGCAGGAATGAAAAACTGTTTTTT	CASSQAGSRNEKLFF
TRBD2	few	TRBJ2-1	TRBV4-3	TGCGCCAGCAGCCAAGGGAGGCCCGGGGGGAGGTTCGACAATGAGCAGTTCTTC	CASSQGRPGGRFDNEQFF
NA	NA	TRBJ2-1	TRBV29-1	TGCAGCGTTGGTGAATGGGGGGCCAATGAGCAGTTCTTC	CSVGEWGANEQFF
NA	NA	TRBJ1-3	TRBV29-1	TGCAGCGTCGAAAGAACAAGCACCATATATTTT	CSVERTSTIYF
NA	NA	TRBJ2-5	TRBV9	TGTGCCAGCAGCGTAGGGTCAGGGCTAGCTGGAGAGACCCAGTACTTC	CASSVGSGLAGETQYF
NA	NA	TRBJ1-1	TRBV29-1	TGCAGCGTTGATCGTTCAGTGGGGGATGAAGCTTTCTTT	CSVDRSVGDEAFF
NA	NA	TRBJ2-3	TRBV7-2	TGTGCCAGCAGCCGCTCTCAGGTTACCACAGATACGCAGTATTTT	CASSRSQVTTDTQYF
TRBD1	NA	TRBJ2-1	TRBV7-9	TGTGCCAGCAGCTCGGGGACAGGGGGCCGCAATGAGCAGTTCTTC	CASSSGTGGRNEQFF
NA	NA	TRBJ2-1	TRBV2	TGTGCCAGCAGAAACGGGATAGAGGACAATGAGCAGTTCTTC	CASRNGIEDNEQFF
NA	NA	TRBJ1-2	TRBV6-6	TGTGCCAGCAGTTACTCTTTTCAGGGAAACTATGGCTACACCTTC	CASSYSFQGNYGYTF
NA	few	TRBJ2-1	TRBV19	TGTGCCAGTAGTACCGCCAGTAGCTCCTACAATGAGCAGTTCTTC	CASSTASSSYNEQFF
TRBD2	NA	TRBJ2-5	TRBV25-1	TGTGCCAGCAGTCCAGAGGGCGGGGGGGCCGAAGAGACCCAGTACTTC	CASSPEGGGAEETQYF
TRBD1	NA	TRBJ2-3	TRBV30	TGTGCCTGGAACCCGGGACAGGGGCCCACAGATACGCAGTATTTT	CAWNPGQGPTDTQYF
NA	NA	TRBJ2-7	TRBV7-2	TGTGCCAGCAGCTTAGCGGGTCTACCGCGAGCCAACGAGCAGTACTTC	CASSLAGLPRANEQYF
NA	NA	TRBJ2-7	TRBV6-5	TGTGCCAGCAGTTCCCGGCCGAACCAGAACTACGAGCAGTACTTC	CASSSRPNQNYEQYF
TRBD2	NA	TRBJ2-5	TRBV30	TGTGCCTCCACCACTAGCGGAGGCCTTAAAGAGACCCAGTACTTC	CASTTSGGLKETQYF
NA	few	TRBJ2-7	TRBV30	TGTGCCTGGCGGACCGCCTACGAGCAGTACTTC	CAWRTAYEQYF
TRBD2	few	TRBJ2-3	TRBV9	TGTGCCAGCAGCCCAAGACTAGCGGGGGGCCAACCTAAAGATACGCAGTATTTT	CASSPRLAGGQPKDTQYF
NA	NA	TRBJ2-5	TRBV7-7	TGTGCCAGCAGCACGAACTTGGGGGAGACCCAGTACTTC	CASSTNLGETQYF
TRBD1	once	TRBJ2-7	TRBV27	TGTGCCAGCCGTTGGACAGGGGGCGCAGAGCAGTACTTC	CASRWTGGAEQYF
NA	NA	TRBJ2-3	TRBV4-3	TGCGCCAGCAGCCAAGTGGGCTCGAGGCGCCATACGCAGTATTTT	CASSQVGSRRHTQYF
NA	NA	TRBJ2-3	TRBV7-9	TGTGCCAGTGGATCAAGCACAGATACGCAGTATTTT	CASGSSTDTQYF
TRBD2	once	TRBJ2-1	TRBV29-1	TGCAGCCTCCAAGGGGAGGGGCCCTACAATGAGCAGTTCTTC	CSLQGEGPYNEQFF
NA	NA	TRBJ1-2	TRBV30	TGTGCCTGGGCGCCGGGCTATGGCTACACCTTC	CAWAPGYGYTF
NA	NA	TRBJ2-5	TRBV11-2	TGTGCCAGCAGCTTAGTGACGGAGATAGAGACCCAGTACTTC	CASSLVTEIETQYF
NA	NA	TRBJ2-4	TRBV7-2	TGTGCCAGCAGCTCCCAAGCCAAAAACATTCAGTACTTC	CASSSQAKNIQYF
NA	NA	TRBJ1-1	TRBV4-3	TGCGCCAGCAGCCAAGTAACGGGGAACACTGAAGCTTTCTTT	CASSQVTGNTEAFF
NA	NA	TRBJ2-7	TRBV29-1	TGCAGCGTTAACGACAGTGATGGGTACGACGAGCAGTACTTC	CSVNDSDGYDEQYF